This T cell receptor (beta chain) was retrieved from a study of tumor-infiltrating lymphocytes in primary liver carcinoma. Study-level information: Each participant had primary liver carcinoma, and surgical resection was the treatment. These were node-negative, non-metastatic T1-T3 tumors of roughly 4.2 to 10 cm.

This clonotype was picked up a small number of times. Antigen specificity is unknown. It is unclear where the CDR3 begins or ends on the DNA, so no DNA is shown, and the CDR3 is as TCRdb lists it. Termini included, the CDR3 measures 17 amino acids. Germline CDR1 is MNHNS and CDR2 is SASEGT. Using a constant-region primer together with ProtoScript II reverse transcriptase, TCR beta cDNA was made from around 500 ng of total RNA. Three-round nested multiplex PCR performed with slightly modified ARM-PCR produced the TCR beta libraries. For 10 cycles apiece, the opening two PCR rounds ran with TRBV1-TRBV30 forward primers and a C-beta reverse primer. TCRdb itself ran the multiplex PCR reads through MiXCR, one entry per CDR3 protein. The sample holds under 200,000 distinct CDR3 sequences; 65% are singletons and the top ten take approximately 7%. Study-level results: Bulk unsorted samples prevented comparison of CD4+ and CD8+ repertoires.

The study extracted blood RNA from unsorted whole blood and also extracted germline DNA. Chronic HBV infection affected patients, none of whom had received treatment. The receptor's source is a woman aged 55 to 70 with primary liver carcinoma and hepatitis B virus infection. Sequenced input: peripheral blood. The chain combines TRBV6-1 with TRBJ2-2; TRBD2 was called by the table and not checked on the DNA. This CDR3 is CASSERVAGGSTGELVF.